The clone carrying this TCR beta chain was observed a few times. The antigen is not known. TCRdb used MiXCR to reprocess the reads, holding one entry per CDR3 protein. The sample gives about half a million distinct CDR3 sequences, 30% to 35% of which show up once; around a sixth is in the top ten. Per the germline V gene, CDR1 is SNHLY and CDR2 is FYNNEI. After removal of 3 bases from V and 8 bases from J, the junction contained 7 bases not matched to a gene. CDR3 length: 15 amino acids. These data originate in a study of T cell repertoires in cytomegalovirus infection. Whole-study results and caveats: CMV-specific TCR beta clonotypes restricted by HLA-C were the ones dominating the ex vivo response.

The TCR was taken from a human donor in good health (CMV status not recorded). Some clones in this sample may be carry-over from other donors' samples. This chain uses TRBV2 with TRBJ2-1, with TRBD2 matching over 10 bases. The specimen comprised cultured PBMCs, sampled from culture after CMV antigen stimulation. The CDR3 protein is CASSDWLAGVHEQFF. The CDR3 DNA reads TGTGCCAGCAGTGATTGGCTAGCGGGAGTCCATGAGCAGTTCTTC.